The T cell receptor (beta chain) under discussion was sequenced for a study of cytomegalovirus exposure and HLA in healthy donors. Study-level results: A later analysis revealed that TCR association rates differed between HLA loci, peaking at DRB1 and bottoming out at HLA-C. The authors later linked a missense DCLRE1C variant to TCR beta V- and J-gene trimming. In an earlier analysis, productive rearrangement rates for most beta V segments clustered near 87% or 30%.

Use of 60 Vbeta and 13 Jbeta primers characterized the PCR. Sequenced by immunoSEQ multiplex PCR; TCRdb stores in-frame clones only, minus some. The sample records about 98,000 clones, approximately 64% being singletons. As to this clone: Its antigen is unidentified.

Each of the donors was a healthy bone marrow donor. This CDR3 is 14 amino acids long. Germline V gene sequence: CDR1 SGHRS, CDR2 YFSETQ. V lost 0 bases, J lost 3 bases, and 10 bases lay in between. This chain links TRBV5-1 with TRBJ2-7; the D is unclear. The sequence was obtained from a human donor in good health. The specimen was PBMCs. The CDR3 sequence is CASSLAPSSYEQYF. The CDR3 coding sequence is TGCGCCAGCAGCTTGGCCCCTTCCAGCTACGAGCAGTACTTC.